This TCR beta chain originates from a study of identical twins (dated by TCRdb to 2016 to 2017). As for the study more broadly: The study deep-sequenced TCR alpha and beta repertoires from monozygotic twins, unrelated adults of various ages and cord blood to test whether fetal clonotypes persist. Replicate twin experiments were performed at different times using different library preparation protocols to rule out contamination. Study-wide findings and limitations: A weaker excess of twin sharing was found in beta out-of-frame sequences because the signal-to-noise ratio was lowered by fewer shared sequences. Compared with coincidental sharing between unrelated individuals, out-of-frame TCR alpha sequences shared between twins showed an excess of sequences with low generation probability. In monozygotic twins, recombination models systematically underestimated out-of-frame TCR alpha sharing, but the models matched the sharing seen between unrelated individuals. Invariant T cells such as MAIT and iNKT could partly confound zero-insertion analyses, although diverse VJ usage argued against such confounding for most clonotypes. Because the same donors could not be followed over many years, the conclusions relied on cross-sectional statistical analysis. Fewer insertions were carried by abundant cord blood beta clonotypes; a weaker similar trend was observed in young adult naive repertoires, while no such trend was observed in memory repertoires.

Every donor in the study was a healthy Caucasian. Three pairs of female monozygotic twins, all aged 18 to 29 years, were included in the twin cohort. The RNA used for TCR libraries was isolated from peripheral blood mononuclear cells. About this clonotype itself: No antigen is known for it. Base qualities are missing; no much larger clone stands one base away.

CDR3 length: 16 amino acids, cysteine to phenylalanine. The DNA shown is the 48-base CDR3, in frame from base 1. The junction carries 14 bases between V and J, which are trimmed by 4 bases and 0 bases respectively. CDR1 SGHNT and CDR2 YYREEE are derived from the germline V gene (reference sequence). The library relied on 5' RACE. Instrument used: Illumina HiSeq 2000. Template switching added a universal primer binding site, and the final cDNA carried a unique molecular identifier that allowed TCR cDNA molecules to be counted accurately. Specific primers in the conserved constant-segment region were used to synthesize first-strand cDNA for TCR alpha and beta chains. Each cDNA library was double barcoded, with a SMART-Mk sample barcode plus Illumina barcodes, to control for contamination. TruSeq adapter sequences and Illumina sample barcodes were added in two successive PCR steps. The TCR alpha and beta cDNA libraries were sequenced on the Illumina HiSeq platform using custom primers. On the authors' methods: Raw reads were processed with MiGEC to extract unique molecular identifiers, and MiXCR was used to determine CDR3 positions. Recombination models were inferred per individual with the repgenHMM and IGoR tools using an EM algorithm. The analysis of shared clonotypes was done with the tcR package in R, with sharing normalized by the product of cloneset sizes. Out-of-frame nonproductive sequences were analyzed to study raw recombination free of thymic and clonal selection effects. Using fastp at Q25 and MiXCR, TCRdb reprocessed the public reads and kept productive beta chains. Rows are unified per CDR3 protein, each entry keeping the most common DNA and genes. The authors' filters were not applied to this entry. This sample holds roughly 700,000 distinct CDR3 sequences; around 8.6% were observed only once. 0.85% to 1% of the sample goes to the ten largest clones.

These data are also associated with another study on yellow fever vaccine responses in identical twins. The second paper further reports: The authors reported that the T cell response to vaccination in identical twins appeared partly convergent and partly personalized. In the study, vaccine-responding T cell clones were precisely tracked in identical twins.

The receptor's source is a woman aged 18-29 years in good health. The sequence joins TRBV5-4 to TRBJ2-4; the D call is tentative, TRBD1 or TRBD2, as each matches 5 bases. Sequenced sample: PBMCs. The nucleotide sequence is TGTGCCAGCAGCCAGGGACCGGAGCTAGCCAAAAACATTCAGTACTTC. It translates to CASSQGPELAKNIQYF.